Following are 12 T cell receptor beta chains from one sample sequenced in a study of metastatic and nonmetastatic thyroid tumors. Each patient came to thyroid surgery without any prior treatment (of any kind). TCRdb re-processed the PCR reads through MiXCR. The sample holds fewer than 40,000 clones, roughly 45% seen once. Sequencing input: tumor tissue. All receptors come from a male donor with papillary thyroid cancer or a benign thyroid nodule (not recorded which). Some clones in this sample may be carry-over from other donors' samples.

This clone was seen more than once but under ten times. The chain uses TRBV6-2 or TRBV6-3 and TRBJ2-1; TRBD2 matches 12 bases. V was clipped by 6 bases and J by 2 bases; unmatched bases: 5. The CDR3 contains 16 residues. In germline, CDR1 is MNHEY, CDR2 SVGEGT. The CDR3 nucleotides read TGTGCCAGCAGCGATGGACTAGCGGGGACCTACAATGAGCAGTTCTTC. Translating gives CASSDGLAGTYNEQFF.

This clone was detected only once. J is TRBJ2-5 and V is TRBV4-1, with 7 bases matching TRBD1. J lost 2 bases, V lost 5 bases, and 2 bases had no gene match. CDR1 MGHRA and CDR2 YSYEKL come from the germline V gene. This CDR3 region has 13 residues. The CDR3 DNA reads TGCGCCAGCAGCTACAGGGGACAAGAGACCCAGTACTTC. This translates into CASSYRGQETQYF.

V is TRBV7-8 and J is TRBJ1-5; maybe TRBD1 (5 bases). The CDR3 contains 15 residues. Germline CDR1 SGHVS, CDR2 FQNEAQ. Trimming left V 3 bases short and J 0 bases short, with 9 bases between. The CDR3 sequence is CASSFGTDSNQPQHF. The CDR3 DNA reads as TGTGCCAGCAGCTTCGGGACCGATAGCAATCAGCCCCAGCATTTT.

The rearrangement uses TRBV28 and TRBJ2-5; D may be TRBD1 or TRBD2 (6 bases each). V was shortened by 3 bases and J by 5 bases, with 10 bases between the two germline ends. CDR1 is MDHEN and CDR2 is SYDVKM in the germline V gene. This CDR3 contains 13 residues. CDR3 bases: TGTGCCAGCAGTTTGGGGGGCGAGGAGACCCAGTACTTC. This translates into CASSLGGEETQYF.

CDR3 in DNA: TGTGCCTGGGAAGGAGGAACAGGGAATTACGAGCAGTACTTC. Its translation is CAWEGGTGNYEQYF. This chain links TRBV30 with TRBJ2-7, with a weak D call TRBD1 (6 bases). The CDR3 is 14 residues long. Germline values: CDR1 GTSNPN, CDR2 SVGIG (reference sequence). V was shortened by 5 bases and J by 4 bases, with 18 bases between the two germline ends.

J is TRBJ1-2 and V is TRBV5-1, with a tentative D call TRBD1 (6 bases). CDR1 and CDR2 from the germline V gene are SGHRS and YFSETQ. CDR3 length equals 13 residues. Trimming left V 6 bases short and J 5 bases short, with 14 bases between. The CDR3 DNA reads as TGCGCCAGCACGGACAGCGAGGCGTATGGCTACACCTTC. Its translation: CASTDSEAYGYTF.

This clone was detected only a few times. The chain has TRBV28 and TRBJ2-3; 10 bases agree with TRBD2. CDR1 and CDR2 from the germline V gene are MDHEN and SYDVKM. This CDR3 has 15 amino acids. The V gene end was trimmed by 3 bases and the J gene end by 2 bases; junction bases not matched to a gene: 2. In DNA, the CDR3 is TGTGCCAGCAGTTTCAGCGGGAGGGCCACAGATACGCAGTATTTT. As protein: CASSFSGRATDTQYF.

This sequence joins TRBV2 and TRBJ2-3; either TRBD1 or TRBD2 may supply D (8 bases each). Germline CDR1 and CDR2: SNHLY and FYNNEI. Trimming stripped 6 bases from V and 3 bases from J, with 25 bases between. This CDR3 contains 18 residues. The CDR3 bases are TGTGCCAGCAGACTCGGGACAGGAAGCGGGAGCGGTACAGATACGCAGTATTTT. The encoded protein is CASRLGTGSGSGTDTQYF.

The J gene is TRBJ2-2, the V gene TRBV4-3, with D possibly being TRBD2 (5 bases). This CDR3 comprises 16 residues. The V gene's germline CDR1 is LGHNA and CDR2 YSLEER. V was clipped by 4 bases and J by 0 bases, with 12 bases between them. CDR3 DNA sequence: TGCGCCAGCAGCCCAGATCCGGGGTCGAACACCGGGGAGCTGTTTTTT. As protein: CASSPDPGSNTGELFF.

CDR3: CATIFGANEQFF. CDR3 in DNA: TGTGCCACGATATTCGGGGCCAATGAGCAGTTCTTC. V and J are TRBV19 and TRBJ2-1; the D gene could be TRBD1 or TRBD2 (5 bases each). The germline gives CDR1 LNHDA, CDR2 SQIVND (reference sequence). The CDR3 totals 12 residues. V was clipped by 10 bases and J by 6 bases, with 13 bases between them. The variable domain in full, with the rest retrieved from reference TRBV19 and TRBJ2-1, is DGGITQSPKYLFRKEGQNVTLSCEQNLNHDAMYWYRQDPGQGLRLIYYSQIVNDFQKGDIAEGYSVSREKKESFPLTVTSAQKNPTAFYLCATIFGANEQFFGPGTRLTVL.

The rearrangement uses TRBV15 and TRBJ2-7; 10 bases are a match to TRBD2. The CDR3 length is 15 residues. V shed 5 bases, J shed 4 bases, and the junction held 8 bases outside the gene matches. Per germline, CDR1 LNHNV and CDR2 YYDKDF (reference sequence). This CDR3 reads CATSVSGTSEYEQYF. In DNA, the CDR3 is TGTGCCACCAGCGTATCCGGGACTAGCGAATACGAGCAGTACTTC. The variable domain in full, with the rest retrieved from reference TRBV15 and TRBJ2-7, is DAMVIQNPRYQVTQFGKPVTLSCSQTLNHNVMYWYQQKSSQAPKLLFHYYDKDFNNEADTPDNFQSRRPNTSFCFLDIRSPGLGDTAMYLCATSVSGTSEYEQYFGPGTRLTVT.

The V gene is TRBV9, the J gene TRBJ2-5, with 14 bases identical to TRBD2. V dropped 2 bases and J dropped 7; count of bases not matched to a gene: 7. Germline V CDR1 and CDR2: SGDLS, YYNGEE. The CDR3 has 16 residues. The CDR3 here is CASSVGTSGSGGTQYF. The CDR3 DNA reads TGTGCCAGCAGCGTCGGGACTAGCGGGAGTGGGGGGACCCAGTACTTC.